This TCR beta chain was captured by sequencing in a study of cytomegalovirus exposure and HLA in healthy donors. Looking at the study overall: Earlier, 150 million to 200 million T cells were analyzed, and 90 million to 120 million unique TCR beta sequences were found among them.

It was with 60 Vbeta and 13 Jbeta primers that the PCR ran. Per the authors' pipeline: Later analysis identified tens of millions of unique TCR beta chains, approximately 11 million shared. TCRdb's table, derived via immunoSEQ multiplex PCR, lists solely in-frame clones and lacks some. V, J and clone size were drawn from that table, and D and trimming were deduced from the DNA. The sample comprises around 150,000 clones, about four fifths of which are singletons, and 8.5% rests with the top ten. It was healthy bone marrow donors who served as donors. Germline V gene lookup returns CDR1 LNHDA and CDR2 SQIVND (reference sequence). J gave up 3 bases and V 3 bases, and 14 bases lay outside the gene matches. The CDR3 covers 20 residues.

The TCR comes from a male donor in good health and CMV-seropositive. V usage is TRBV19 and J usage is TRBJ2-1; TRBD2 matches 13 bases. Sequenced: PBMCs. The CDR3 loop is CASSIYPGLAGALNYNEQFF. Written as DNA, the CDR3 is TGTGCCAGTAGTATCTATCCCGGACTAGCGGGAGCCCTTAACTACAATGAGCAGTTCTTC.